These 3 T cell receptor beta chains came from one sample sequenced in a study of blood T cell repertoires in COVID-19. The data were produced by immunoSEQ multiplex PCR, yet TCRdb's version contains in-frame clones alone and is incomplete. The table has 150,000 to 250,000 clones, 70% to 85% seen once. Sequenced: peripheral blood. These receptors were collected from a human donor with acute or convalescent COVID-19. The donor label of this sample is uncertain.

The V and J genes are TRBV7-9 and TRBJ2-2, with a weak D call TRBD1 (5 bases). CDR1 is SEHNR, CDR2 FQNEAQ, per germline (reference sequence). Trimming stripped 5 bases from V and 1 base from J, with 11 bases between. This CDR3 contains 15 residues. The chain's CDR3 is CASSPRGQNTGELFF. CDR3 sequence (DNA): TGTGCCAGCAGCCCCCGAGGACAGAACACCGGGGAGCTGTTTTTT.

This clone occurred a few times. V and J are TRBV2 and TRBJ2-1, with TRBD2 matching over 12 bases. Germline lookup yields CDR1 SNHLY and CDR2 FYNNEI. This CDR3 contains 16 residues. The ends lost 7 bases at V and 7 bases at J; junction bases unmatched: 11. CDR3 bases: TGTGCCAGCACCTCCCCCAGGACTAGCGGGAAGAATGAGCAGTTCTTC. Translated, it gives CASTSPRTSGKNEQFF.

The chain carries TRBV5-1 and TRBJ1-4, with a possible D match to TRBD1 (6 bases). Germline V CDR1 and CDR2: SGHRS, YFSETQ. This CDR3 is 15 amino acids long. V was cut by 5 bases and J by 5 bases, with 16 bases left in between. The CDR3 reads CASRPLQDSNEKLFF. CDR3 nucleotides: TGCGCCAGCAGACCCTTACAGGACAGCAATGAAAAACTGTTTTTT.